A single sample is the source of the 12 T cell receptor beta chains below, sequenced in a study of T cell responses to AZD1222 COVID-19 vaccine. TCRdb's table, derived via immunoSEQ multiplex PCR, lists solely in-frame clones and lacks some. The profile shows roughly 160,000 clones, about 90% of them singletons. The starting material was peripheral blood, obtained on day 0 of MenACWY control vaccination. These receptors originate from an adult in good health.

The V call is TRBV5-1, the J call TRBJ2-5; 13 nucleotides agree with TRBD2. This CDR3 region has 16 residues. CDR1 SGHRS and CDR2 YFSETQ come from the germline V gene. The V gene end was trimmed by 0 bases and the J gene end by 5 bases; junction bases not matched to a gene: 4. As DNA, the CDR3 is TGCGCCAGCAGCTTGGGACTAGCGGGAGGAGGGGAGACCCAGTACTTC. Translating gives CASSLGLAGGGETQYF.

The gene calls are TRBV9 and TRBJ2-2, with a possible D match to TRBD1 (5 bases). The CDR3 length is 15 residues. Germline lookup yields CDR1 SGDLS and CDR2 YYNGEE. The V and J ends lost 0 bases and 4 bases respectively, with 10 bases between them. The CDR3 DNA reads TGTGCCAGCAGCGTAGGACCAGACAGCACCGGGGAGCTGTTTTTT. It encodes CASSVGPDSTGELFF.

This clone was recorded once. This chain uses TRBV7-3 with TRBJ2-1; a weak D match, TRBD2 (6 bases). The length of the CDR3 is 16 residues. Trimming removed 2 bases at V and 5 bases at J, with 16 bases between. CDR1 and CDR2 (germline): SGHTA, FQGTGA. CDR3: CASSLYRELPNNEQFF. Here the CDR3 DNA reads TGTGCCAGCAGCTTATACCGGGAGTTGCCTAACAATGAGCAGTTCTTC.

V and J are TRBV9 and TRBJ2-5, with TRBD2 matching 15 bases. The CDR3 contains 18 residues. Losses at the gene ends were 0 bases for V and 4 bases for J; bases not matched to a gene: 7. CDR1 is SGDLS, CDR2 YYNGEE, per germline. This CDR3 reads CASSVGTSGRAHGETQYF. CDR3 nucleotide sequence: TGTGCCAGCAGCGTAGGGACTAGCGGGAGGGCACATGGAGAGACCCAGTACTTC.

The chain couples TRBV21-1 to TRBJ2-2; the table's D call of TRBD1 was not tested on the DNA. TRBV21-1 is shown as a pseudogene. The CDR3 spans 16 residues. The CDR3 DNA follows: TGTGCCAGCCCCTGGGGGTTCAGGGGGAACACCGGGGAGCTGTTTTTT. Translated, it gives CASPWGFRGNTGELFF.

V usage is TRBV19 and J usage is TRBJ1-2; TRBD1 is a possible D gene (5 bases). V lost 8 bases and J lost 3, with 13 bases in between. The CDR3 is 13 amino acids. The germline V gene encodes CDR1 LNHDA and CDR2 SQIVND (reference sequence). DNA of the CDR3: TGTGCCAGTTCCGGGGGAGGCGACTATGGCTACACCTTC. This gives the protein CASSGGGDYGYTF. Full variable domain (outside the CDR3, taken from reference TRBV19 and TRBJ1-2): DGGITQSPKYLFRKEGQNVTLSCEQNLNHDAMYWYRQDPGQGLRLIYYSQIVNDFQKGDIAEGYSVSREKKESFPLTVTSAQKNPTAFYLCASSGGGDYGYTFGSGTRLTVV.

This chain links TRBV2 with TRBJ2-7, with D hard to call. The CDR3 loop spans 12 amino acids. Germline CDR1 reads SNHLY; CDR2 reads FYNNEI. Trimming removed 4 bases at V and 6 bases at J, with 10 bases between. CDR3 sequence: CASSVAAAEQYF. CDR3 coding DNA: TGTGCCAGCAGTGTCGCAGCTGCCGAGCAGTACTTC. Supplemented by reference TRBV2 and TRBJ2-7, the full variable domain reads EPEVTQTPSHQVTQMGQEVILRCVPISNHLYFYWYRQILGQKVEFLVSFYNNEISEKSEIFDDQFSVERPDGSNFTLKIRSTKLEDSAMYFCASSVAAAEQYFGPGTRLTVT.

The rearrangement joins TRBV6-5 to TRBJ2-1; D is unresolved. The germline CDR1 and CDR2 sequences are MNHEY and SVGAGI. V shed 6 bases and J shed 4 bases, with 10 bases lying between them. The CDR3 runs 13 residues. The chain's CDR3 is CASRAAGYNEQFF. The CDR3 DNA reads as TGTGCCAGCAGGGCTGCCGGGTACAATGAGCAGTTCTTC.

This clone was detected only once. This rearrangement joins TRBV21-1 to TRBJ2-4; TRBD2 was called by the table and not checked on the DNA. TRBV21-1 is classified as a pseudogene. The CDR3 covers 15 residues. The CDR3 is CASSSRRSPKNIQYF. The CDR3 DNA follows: TGTGCCAGCAGCTCAAGAAGGAGCCCGAAAAACATTCAGTACTTC.

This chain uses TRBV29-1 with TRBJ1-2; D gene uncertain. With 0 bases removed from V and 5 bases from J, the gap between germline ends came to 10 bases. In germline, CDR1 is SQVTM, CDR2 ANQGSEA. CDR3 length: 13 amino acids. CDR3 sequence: CSVEDRPIYGYTF. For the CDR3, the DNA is TGCAGCGTTGAAGATCGGCCGATATATGGCTACACCTTC.

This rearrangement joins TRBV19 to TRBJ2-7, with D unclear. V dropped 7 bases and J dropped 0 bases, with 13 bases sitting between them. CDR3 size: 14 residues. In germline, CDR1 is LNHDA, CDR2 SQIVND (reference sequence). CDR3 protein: CASTPGSASYEQYF. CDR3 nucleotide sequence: TGTGCCAGTACCCCCGGGTCGGCCTCCTACGAGCAGTACTTC.

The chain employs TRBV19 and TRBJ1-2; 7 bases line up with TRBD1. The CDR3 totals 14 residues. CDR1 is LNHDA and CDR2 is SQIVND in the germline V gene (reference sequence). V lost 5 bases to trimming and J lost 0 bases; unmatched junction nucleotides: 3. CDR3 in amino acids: CASSRDRANYGYTF. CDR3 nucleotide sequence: TGTGCCAGTAGTCGAGACAGGGCTAACTATGGCTACACCTTC.